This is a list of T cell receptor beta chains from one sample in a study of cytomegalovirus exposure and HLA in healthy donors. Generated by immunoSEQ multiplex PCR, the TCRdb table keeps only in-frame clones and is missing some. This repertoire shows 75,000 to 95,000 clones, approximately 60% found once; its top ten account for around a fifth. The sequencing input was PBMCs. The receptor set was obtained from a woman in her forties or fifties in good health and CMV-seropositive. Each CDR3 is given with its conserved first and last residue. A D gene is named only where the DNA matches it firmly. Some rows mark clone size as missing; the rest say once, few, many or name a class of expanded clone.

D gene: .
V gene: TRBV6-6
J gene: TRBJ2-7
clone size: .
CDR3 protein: CASSYSTYEQYF
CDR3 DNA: TGTGCCAGCAGTTATTCCACCTACGAGCAGTACTTC

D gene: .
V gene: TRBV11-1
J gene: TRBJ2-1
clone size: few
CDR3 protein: CASSSGMGNEQFF
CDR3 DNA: TGTGCCAGCAGCTCAGGAATGGGCAATGAGCAGTTCTTC

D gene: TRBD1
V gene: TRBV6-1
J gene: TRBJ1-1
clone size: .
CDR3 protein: CASSETGGIGAFF
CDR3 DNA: TGTGCCAGCAGTGAAACAGGGGGCATAGGAGCTTTCTTT

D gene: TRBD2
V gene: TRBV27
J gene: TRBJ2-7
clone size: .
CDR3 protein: CASRISGASYEQYF
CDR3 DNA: TGTGCCAGCAGAATTAGCGGGGCCAGCTACGAGCAGTACTTC

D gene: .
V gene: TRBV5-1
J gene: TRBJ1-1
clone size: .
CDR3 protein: CASSSGMDTEAFF
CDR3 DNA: TGCGCCAGCAGCTCGGGGATGGACACTGAAGCTTTCTTT

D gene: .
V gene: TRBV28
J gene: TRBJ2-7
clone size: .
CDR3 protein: CASSSGDRVSYEQYF
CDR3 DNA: TGTGCCAGCAGTTCGGGAGACAGGGTTTCTTACGAGCAGTACTTC

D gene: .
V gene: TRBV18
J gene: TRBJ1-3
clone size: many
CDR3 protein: CASSPYGEVFPLGNTIYF
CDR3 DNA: TGTGCCAGCTCACCTTACGGGGAGGTCTTCCCCCTTGGAAACACCATATATTTT

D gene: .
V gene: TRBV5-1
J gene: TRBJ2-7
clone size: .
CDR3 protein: CASSFSLDTYYEQYF
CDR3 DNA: TGCGCCAGCAGCTTTTCCCTTGACACCTACTACGAGCAGTACTTC

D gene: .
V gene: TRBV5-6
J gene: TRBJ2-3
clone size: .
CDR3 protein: CASSFGGSVTDTQYF
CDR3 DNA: TGTGCCAGCAGCTTTGGGGGCAGTGTCACAGATACGCAGTATTTT

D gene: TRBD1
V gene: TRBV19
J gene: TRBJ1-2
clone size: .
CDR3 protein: CASSRGQGNYGYTF
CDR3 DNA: TGTGCCAGTAGTAGGGGACAGGGTAACTATGGCTACACCTTC

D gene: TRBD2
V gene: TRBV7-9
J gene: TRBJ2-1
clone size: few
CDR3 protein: CASSPRTSGGAAYNEQFF
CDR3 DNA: TGTGCCAGCAGCCCGAGGACTAGCGGGGGGGCCGCTTACAATGAGCAGTTCTTC

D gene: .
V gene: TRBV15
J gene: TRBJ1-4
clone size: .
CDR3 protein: CATSRDRAINEKLFF
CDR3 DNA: TGTGCCACCAGCAGAGACAGGGCCATTAATGAAAAACTGTTTTTT

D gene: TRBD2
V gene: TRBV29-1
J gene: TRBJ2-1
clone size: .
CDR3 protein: CSVSWMASGGGEQFF
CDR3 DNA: TGCAGCGTCTCATGGATGGCTAGCGGGGGGGGTGAGCAGTTCTTC

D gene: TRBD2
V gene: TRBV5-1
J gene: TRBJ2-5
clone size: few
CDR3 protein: CASSPLTGGVKETQYF
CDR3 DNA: TGCGCCAGCAGCCCTTTGACGGGGGGGGTAAAAGAGACCCAGTACTTC

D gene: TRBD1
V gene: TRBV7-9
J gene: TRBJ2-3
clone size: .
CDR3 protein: CASSQTGGFTDTQYF
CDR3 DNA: TGTGCCAGCAGCCAGACAGGGGGCTTCACAGATACGCAGTATTTT

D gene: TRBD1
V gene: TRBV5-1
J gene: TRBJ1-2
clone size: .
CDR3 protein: CASSLVQGDYGYTF
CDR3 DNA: TGCGCCAGCAGCTTAGTCCAGGGGGACTATGGCTACACCTTC

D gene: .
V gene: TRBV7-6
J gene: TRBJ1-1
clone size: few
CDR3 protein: CATRGPQGRNTEAFF
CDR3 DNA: TGTGCCACCCGAGGGCCCCAAGGGAGGAACACTGAAGCTTTCTTT

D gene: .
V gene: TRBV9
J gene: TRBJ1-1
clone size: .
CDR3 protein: CASSGDLNTEAFF
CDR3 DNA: TGTGCCAGCAGTGGGGACTTGAACACTGAAGCTTTCTTT

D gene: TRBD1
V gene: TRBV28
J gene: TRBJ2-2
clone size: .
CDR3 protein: CASRPTGQGGGELFF
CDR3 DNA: TGTGCCAGCAGGCCGACGGGACAGGGGGGCGGGGAGCTGTTTTTT

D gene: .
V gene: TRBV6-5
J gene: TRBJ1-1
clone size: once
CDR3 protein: CASRPRAGANTEAFF
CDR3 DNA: TGTGCCAGCAGGCCGAGAGCAGGGGCGAACACTGAAGCTTTCTTT

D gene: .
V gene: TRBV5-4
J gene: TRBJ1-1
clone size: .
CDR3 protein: CASTPGGNTEAFF
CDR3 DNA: TGTGCCAGCACCCCCGGGGGGAACACTGAAGCTTTCTTT

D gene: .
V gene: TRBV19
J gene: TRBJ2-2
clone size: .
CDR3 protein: CASSIKAPANTGELFF
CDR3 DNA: TGTGCCAGTAGTATAAAAGCACCCGCGAACACCGGGGAGCTGTTTTTT

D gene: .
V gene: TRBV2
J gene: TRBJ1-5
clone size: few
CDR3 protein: CASSAGTSNQPQHF
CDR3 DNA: TGTGCCAGCAGTGCCGGGACAAGCAATCAGCCCCAGCATTTT

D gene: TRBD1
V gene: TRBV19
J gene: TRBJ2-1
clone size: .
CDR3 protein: CASSAEGQGLYNEQFF
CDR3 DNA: TGTGCCAGTAGTGCCGAGGGACAGGGCCTTTACAATGAGCAGTTCTTC

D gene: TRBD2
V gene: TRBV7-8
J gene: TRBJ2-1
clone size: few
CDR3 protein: CASSPGTSGDEQFF
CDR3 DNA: TGTGCCAGCAGCCCCGGGACTAGCGGGGATGAGCAGTTCTTC

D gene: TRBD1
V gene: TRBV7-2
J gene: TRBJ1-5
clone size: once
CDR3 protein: CASSSGGEPQHF
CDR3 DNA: TGTGCCAGCAGCTCAGGGGGCGAACCCCAGCATTTT

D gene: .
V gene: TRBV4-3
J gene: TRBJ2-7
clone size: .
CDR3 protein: CASSQSGFISGDEQYF
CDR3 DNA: TGCGCCAGCAGCCAATCGGGGTTTATCTCGGGGGACGAGCAGTACTTC

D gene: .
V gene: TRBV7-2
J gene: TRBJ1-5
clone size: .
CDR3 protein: CASSLLLLEDISNQPQHF
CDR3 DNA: TGTGCCAGCAGCTTACTTTTGTTAGAGGATATTAGCAATCAGCCCCAGCATTTT

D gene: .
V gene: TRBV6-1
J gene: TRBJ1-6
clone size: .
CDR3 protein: CASSAGSSSYNSPLHF
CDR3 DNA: TGTGCCAGCAGTGCGGGGTCAAGCTCCTATAATTCACCCCTCCACTTT

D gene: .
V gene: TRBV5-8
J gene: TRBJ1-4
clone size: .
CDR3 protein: CASSLGGSVTEKLFF
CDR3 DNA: TGTGCCAGCAGTTTAGGGGGTTCAGTCACTGAAAAACTGTTTTTT

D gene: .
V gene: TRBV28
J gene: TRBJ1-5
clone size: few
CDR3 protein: CASRPWRDRYSNQPQHF
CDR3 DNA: TGTGCCAGCAGGCCATGGCGGGACCGATATAGCAATCAGCCCCAGCATTTT

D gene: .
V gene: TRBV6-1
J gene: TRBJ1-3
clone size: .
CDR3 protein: CASSEDSSGNTIYF
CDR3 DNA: TGTGCCAGCAGTGAAGACAGCTCTGGAAACACCATATATTTT

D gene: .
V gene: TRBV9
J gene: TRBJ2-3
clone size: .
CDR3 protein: CASSARRDRSTDTQYF
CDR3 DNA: TGTGCCAGCAGCGCCCGACGGGATCGAAGCACAGATACGCAGTATTTT

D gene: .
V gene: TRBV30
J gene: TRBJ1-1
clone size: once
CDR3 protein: CAWSVLQNTEAFF
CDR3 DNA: TGTGCCTGGAGTGTACTACAGAACACTGAAGCTTTCTTT

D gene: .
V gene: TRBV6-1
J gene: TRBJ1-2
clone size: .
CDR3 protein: CASRDWNGTRGYTF
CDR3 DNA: TGTGCCAGCAGAGACTGGAACGGGACTAGAGGCTACACCTTC

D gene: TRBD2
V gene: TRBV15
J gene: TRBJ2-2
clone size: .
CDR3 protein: CATSRSGLDTGELFF
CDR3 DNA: TGTGCCACCAGCAGATCCGGACTAGACACCGGGGAGCTGTTTTTT

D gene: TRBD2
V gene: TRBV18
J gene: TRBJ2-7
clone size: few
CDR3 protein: CASSLWAGEDEQYF
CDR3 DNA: TGTGCCAGCTCACTGTGGGCGGGGGAGGACGAGCAGTACTTC

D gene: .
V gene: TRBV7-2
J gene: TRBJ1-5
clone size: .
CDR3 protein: CASSSVLAGQPQHF
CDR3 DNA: TGTGCCAGCAGCTCCGTTCTGGCAGGCCAGCCCCAGCATTTT

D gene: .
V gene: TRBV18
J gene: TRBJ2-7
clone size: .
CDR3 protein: CASSPRGVNEQYF
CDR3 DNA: TGTGCCAGCTCACCCAGGGGTGTGAACGAGCAGTACTTC

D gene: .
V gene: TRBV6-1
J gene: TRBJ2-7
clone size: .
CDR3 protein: CATRQVASYEQYF
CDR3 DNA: TGTGCTACTAGACAGGTTGCTAGCTACGAGCAGTACTTC

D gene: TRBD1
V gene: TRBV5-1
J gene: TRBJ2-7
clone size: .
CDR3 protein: CASSPLGQGRYTLDEQYF
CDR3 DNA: TGCGCCAGCAGCCCCTTGGGACAGGGTAGATATACCCTCGACGAGCAGTACTTC

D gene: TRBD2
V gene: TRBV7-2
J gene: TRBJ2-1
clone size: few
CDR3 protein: CASSPSGGAENEQFF
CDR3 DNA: TGTGCCAGCAGCCCTAGCGGGGGGGCCGAAAATGAGCAGTTCTTC

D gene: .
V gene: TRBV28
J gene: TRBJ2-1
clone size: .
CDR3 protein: CASSPGWGLGANEQFF
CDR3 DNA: TGTGCCAGCAGTCCCGGGTGGGGGTTGGGGGCAAATGAGCAGTTCTTC

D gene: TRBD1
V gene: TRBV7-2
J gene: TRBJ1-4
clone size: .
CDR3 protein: CASSAQGARGEKLFF
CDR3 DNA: TGTGCCAGCAGCGCACAGGGGGCGCGGGGTGAAAAACTGTTTTTT

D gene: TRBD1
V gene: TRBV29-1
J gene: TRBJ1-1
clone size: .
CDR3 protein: CSVFARDRGDTEAFF
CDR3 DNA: TGCAGCGTTTTTGCCCGGGACAGGGGGGACACTGAAGCTTTCTTT

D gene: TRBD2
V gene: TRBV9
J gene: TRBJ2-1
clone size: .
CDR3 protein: CASSVGGGGASNEQFF
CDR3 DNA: TGTGCCAGCAGCGTAGGTGGCGGGGGGGCCTCCAATGAGCAGTTCTTC

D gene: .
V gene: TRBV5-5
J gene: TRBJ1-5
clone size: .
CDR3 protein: CASRPTDGAYNQPQHF
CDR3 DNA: TGTGCCAGCAGACCTACCGACGGAGCCTACAATCAGCCCCAGCATTTT

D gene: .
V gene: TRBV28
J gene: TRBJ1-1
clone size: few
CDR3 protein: CASSSIRASGGNTEAFF
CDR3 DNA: TGTGCCAGCAGTTCCATAAGGGCCTCGGGAGGTAACACTGAAGCTTTCTTT

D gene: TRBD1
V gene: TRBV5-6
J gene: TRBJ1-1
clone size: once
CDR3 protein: CASSLGDRGTEAFF
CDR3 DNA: TGTGCCAGCAGCTTGGGGGACAGGGGGACTGAAGCTTTCTTT

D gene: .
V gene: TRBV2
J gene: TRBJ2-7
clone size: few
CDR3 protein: CASSESGFYEQYF
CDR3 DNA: TGTGCCAGCAGTGAATCCGGGTTCTACGAGCAGTACTTC

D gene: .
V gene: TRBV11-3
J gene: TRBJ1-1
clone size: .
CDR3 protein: CASSLDRTEAFF
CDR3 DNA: TGTGCCAGCAGCTTAGACAGAACTGAAGCTTTCTTT

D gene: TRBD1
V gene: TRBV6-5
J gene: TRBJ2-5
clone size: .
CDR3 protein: CASSKRTGRETQYF
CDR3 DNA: TGTGCCAGCAGTAAACGGACAGGGCGAGAGACCCAGTACTTC

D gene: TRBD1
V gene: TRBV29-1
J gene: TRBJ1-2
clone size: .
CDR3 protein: CSVVTGTGYTF
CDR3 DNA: TGCAGCGTGGTGACAGGGACTGGCTACACCTTC

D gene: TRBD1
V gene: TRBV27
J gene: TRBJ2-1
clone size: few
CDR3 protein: CASSILTGGQYNEQFF
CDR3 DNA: TGTGCCAGCAGTATCCTGACAGGGGGACAGTACAATGAGCAGTTCTTC

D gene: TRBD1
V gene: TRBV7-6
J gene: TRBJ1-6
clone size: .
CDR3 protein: CASSWGQINSPLHF
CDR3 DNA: TGTGCCAGCAGCTGGGGACAGATCAATTCACCCCTCCACTTT

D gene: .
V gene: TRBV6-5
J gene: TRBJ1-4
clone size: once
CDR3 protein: CASSRTGTSNEKLFF
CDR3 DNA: TGTGCCAGCAGCCGGACCGGGACAAGTAATGAAAAACTGTTTTTT

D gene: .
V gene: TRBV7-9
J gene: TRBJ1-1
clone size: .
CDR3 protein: CASSPPGFKNTEAFF
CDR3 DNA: TGTGCCAGCAGCCCCCCGGGGTTTAAGAACACTGAAGCTTTCTTT